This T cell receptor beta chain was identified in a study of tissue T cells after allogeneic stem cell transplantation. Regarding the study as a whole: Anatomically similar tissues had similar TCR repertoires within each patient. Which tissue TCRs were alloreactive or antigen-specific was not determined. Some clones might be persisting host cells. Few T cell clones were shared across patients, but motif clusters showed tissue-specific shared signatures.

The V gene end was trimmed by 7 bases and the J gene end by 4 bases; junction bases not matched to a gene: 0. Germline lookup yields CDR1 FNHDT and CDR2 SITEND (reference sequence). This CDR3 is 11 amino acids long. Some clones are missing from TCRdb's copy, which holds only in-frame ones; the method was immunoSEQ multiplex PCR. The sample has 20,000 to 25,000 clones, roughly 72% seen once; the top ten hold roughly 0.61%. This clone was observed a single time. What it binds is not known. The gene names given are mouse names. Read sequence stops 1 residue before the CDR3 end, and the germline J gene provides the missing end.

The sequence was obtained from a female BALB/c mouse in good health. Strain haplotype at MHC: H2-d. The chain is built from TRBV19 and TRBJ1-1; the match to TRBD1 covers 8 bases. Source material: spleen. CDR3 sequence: CASGQGTEVFF. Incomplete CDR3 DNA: TGTGCCAGCGGACAGGGCACAGAAGTCTTC. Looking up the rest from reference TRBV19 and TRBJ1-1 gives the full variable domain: GGIITQTPKFLIGQEGQKLTLKCQQNFNHDTMYWYRQDSGKGLRLIYYSITENDLQKGDLSEGYDASREKKSSFSLTVTSAQKNEMAVFLCASGQGTEVFFGKGTRLTVV.